The sequence of this T cell receptor (beta chain) was determined in a study of blood T cell repertoires in COVID-19. Study at large: Samples taken during acute and convalescent COVID-19 were collected in the United States, Italy and Spain. The cDNA or gDNA used as material had been derived from T cells, B-cell-depleted T cells, or PBMCs.

Original handling: Reference gene primer amplification yielded estimated nucleated cell counts. Produced via immunoSEQ multiplex PCR; TCRdb's table is partial and in-frame only. Clone size and V and J calls were adopted from that table, with D and trimming inferred from the DNA. The sample includes roughly 210,000 clones, under 90% of them seen just once. The CDR3 is made up of 15 amino acids. The ends lost 3 bases at V and 1 base at J; junction bases unmatched: 5. The germline gives CDR1 ENHRY, CDR2 SYGVKD. Patients of the Seattle cohort, enrolled during active infection, were followed longitudinally.

The origin of this receptor is a woman aged 80 or older with COVID-19, enrolled during active disease. The sample comprised peripheral blood. J is TRBJ1-1 and V is TRBV10-3; 7 positions agree with TRBD1. CDR3 bases: TGTGCCATCAGTGAAGGAAGGGGGCGGAACACTGAAGCTTTCTTT. Translating gives CAISEGRGRNTEAFF.